This TCR beta chain was recovered during a study of Graves' ophthalmopathy and Graves' hyperthyroidism. Study in general: No progression to ophthalmopathy over 18 months defined stable hyperthyroidism. General study results and limits: A model built from 13 signatures distinguished ophthalmopathy from stable hyperthyroidism with about 90% sensitivity and about 81% specificity. At around 68% sensitivity and approximately 74% specificity, the model predicted progression of the ophthalmopathy.

Scientists amplified the TCR beta CDR3 regions from RNA transcripts. Second-round multiplex PCR followed a first-round RT-PCR using HTBI primers. One entry per CDR3 protein results from TCRdb running MiXCR on the multiplex PCR reads. The sample carries over a million distinct CDR3 sequences, approximately 35% recorded once. The CDR3 loop spans 15 amino acids. V lost 6 bases and J 4 bases, leaving 17 bases between the germline ends. CDR1 and CDR2 from the germline V gene are SGDLS and YYNGEE. Turning to this clonotype: The target antigen is unknown.

Uncontrolled infections, pregnancy, lactation or other autoimmune diseases led to patient exclusion. The receptor comes from an adult man with Graves' hyperthyroidism. J is TRBJ1-5 and V is TRBV9; D is unresolved. Sequencing was performed on peripheral blood or thyroid tissue (not recorded which). Here the CDR3 DNA reads TGTGCCAGCACTAGCGACGGATCGGGGAATCAGCCCCAGCATTTT. It codes for CASTSDGSGNQPQHF.